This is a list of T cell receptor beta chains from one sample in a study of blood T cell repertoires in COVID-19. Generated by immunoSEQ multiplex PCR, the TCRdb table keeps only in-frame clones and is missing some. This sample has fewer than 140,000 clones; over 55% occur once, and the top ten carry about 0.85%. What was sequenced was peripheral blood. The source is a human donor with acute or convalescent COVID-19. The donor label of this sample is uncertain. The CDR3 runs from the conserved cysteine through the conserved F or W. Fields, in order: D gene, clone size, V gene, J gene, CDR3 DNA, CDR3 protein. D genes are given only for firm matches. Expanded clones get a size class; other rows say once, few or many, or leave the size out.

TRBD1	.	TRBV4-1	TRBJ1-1	TGCGCCAGCAGCCCTACGGACAGGGACTACACTGAAGCTTTCTTT	CASSPTDRDYTEAFF
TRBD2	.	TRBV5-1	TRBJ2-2	TGCGCCAGCAGCTTGCTTAGGACTAGCGGGGGAGACACCGGGGAGCTGTTTTTT	CASSLLRTSGGDTGELFF
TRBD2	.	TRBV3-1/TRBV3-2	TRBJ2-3	TGTGCCAGCAGCCAAGATATTAGCGGGGATGGGGATACGCAGTATTTT	CASSQDISGDGDTQYF
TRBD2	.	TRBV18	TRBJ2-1	TGTGCCAGCTCACTAGACTCGGGACTAGCGGGGGGCCCCCCGCGGCACAATGAGCAGTTCTTC	CASSLDSGLAGGPPRHNEQFF
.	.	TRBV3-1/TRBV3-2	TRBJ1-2	TGTGCCAGCAGCGCATTAGGGGGAAAAAACTATGGCTACACCTTC	CASSALGGKNYGYTF
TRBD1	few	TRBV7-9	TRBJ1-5	TGTGCCAGCAGCCGAACAGGGGACAATCAGCCCCAGCATTTT	CASSRTGDNQPQHF
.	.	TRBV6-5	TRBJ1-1	TGTGCCAGCAGTTACGGGAGGAGTAGAGGGACTGAAGCTTTCTTT	CASSYGRSRGTEAFF
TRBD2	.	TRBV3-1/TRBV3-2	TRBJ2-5	TGTGCCAGCAGCCCCGGGACTAGCGGGGGGAAGACCCAGTACTTC	CASSPGTSGGKTQYF
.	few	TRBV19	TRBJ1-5	TGTGCCAGTAGTATAGGGGCTGATCAGCCCCAGCATTTT	CASSIGADQPQHF
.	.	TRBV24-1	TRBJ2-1	TGTGCCACCAGTCGTGACAGCTCCTACAATGAGCAGTTCTTC	CATSRDSSYNEQFF
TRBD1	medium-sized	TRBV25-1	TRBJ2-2	TGTGCCAGCAGCACAGGGGGCTCGGACACCGGGGAGCTGTTTTTT	CASSTGGSDTGELFF
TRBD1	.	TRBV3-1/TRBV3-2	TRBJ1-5	TGTGCCAGCAGCCAAGGGTCCAGGACAGGGGGACAGCCCCAGCATTTT	CASSQGSRTGGQPQHF
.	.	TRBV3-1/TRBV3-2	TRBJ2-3	TGTGCCAGCAGCCAGGGGGGGGGCCCCCAAGATACGCAGTATTTT	CASSQGGGPQDTQYF
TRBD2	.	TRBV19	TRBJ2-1	TGTGCCAGTAGTATAGTGGCTAGCGGGGGGCTCAATGAGCAGTTCTTC	CASSIVASGGLNEQFF
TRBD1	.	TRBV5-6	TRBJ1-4	TGTGCCAGCAGCGGAACAGGGGCTGTTGGGGAAAAACTGTTTTTT	CASSGTGAVGEKLFF
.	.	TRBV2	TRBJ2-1	TGTGCCAGCAGTGTATTCGGAGACAATGAGCAGTTCTTC	CASSVFGDNEQFF
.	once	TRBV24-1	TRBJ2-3	TGTGCCGTGGACAGTCCAAGAGATGATACGCAGTATTTT	CAVDSPRDDTQYF
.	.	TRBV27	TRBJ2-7	TGTGCCAGCAGAACCTTTTTGGGGAGGACGTCCTACGAGCAGTACTTC	CASRTFLGRTSYEQYF
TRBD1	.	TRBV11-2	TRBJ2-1	TGTGCCAGCAGCTTCAGGGGGAATGAGCAGTTCTTC	CASSFRGNEQFF